The clone carrying this T cell receptor (beta chain) was seen ten or more times. The data derive from a study of T cells in Graves' hyperthyroidism and ophthalmopathy. RNA transcripts provided the source from which TCR beta CDR3 regions were amplified. TCR CDR3 underwent first-round RT-PCR with the HTBI primer set. Each CDR3 protein gets one entry after TCRdb re-called the multiplex PCR reads with MiXCR. This sample carries 500,000 to 600,000 distinct CDR3 sequences, roughly 50% of them seen once, and the ten largest clones take more than 7.5%. CDR3 length: 14 amino acids. Unmatched junction bases numbered 8, after V lost 3 bases and J lost 7 bases. Germline CDR1 and CDR2: LNHDA and SQIVND (reference sequence).

The sequenced material came from peripheral blood or thyroid tissue (not recorded which). This chain connects TRBV19 to TRBJ2-7, with TRBD1 identical over 8 bases. The receptor's source is a woman between 18 and 29 years old with Graves' hyperthyroidism. DNA of the CDR3: TGTGCCAGTAGTATGTGGACAGGGAATGGGGAGCAGTACTTC. Encoded protein: CASSMWTGNGEQYF.